This paragraph reports one TCR beta chain. Its antigen target is currently unknown. No base qualities exist here, and no much larger clone lies one base off it. The CDR3 numbers 15 residues from cysteine through phenylalanine. Left in the record is the CDR3 DNA by itself, 45 bases read in frame from the first base. The V and J ends are trimmed by 4 bases and 0 bases, leaving 14 bases between them. CDR1 SGHRS and CDR2 YFSETQ were looked up in the germline V gene. The source of the sample is a study of technical replicates of blood from a few donors (dated by TCRdb to 2015 to 2018). The method behind the library was the immunoSEQ multiplex PCR assay. The immuneACCESS repertoire file appears here via TCRdb, limited to in-frame rearrangements. These files lack a portion of the clones; in checked studies, under half of the deficit traces to unresolved V genes, and the cause of the others is not known. Here the sample has tens of thousands of clones; about 95% occur a single time. The ten largest make up approximately 0.26% of the sample.

The sample comprised T cells isolated from PBMCs. The TCR comes from a human donor in good health. The chain links TRBV5-1 with TRBJ2-7, with TRBD2 perhaps the D gene, on 7 matching bases. The CDR3 region reads CASSVVAGASYEQYF. The DNA sequence is as follows: TGCGCCAGCAGCGTCGTCGCGGGGGCCTCCTACGAGCAGTACTTC. Reference TRBV5-1 and TRBJ2-7 proteins supply the regions before and after the CDR3; the full variable domain is: KAGVTQTPRYLIKTRGQQVTLSCSPISGHRSVSWYQQTPGQGLQFLFEYFSETQRNKGNFPGRFSGRQFSNSRSEMNVSTLELGDSALYLCASSVVAGASYEQYFGPGTRLTVT.